This T cell receptor beta chain was observed in a study of shared clonotypes between healthy human individuals. The CDR3 runs to 15 residues. J gave up 3 bases and V 2 bases, and 6 bases lay outside the gene matches. Looked up from germline, CDR1 is MNHEY and CDR2 is SVGAGI. As for this clone: The antigen is undetermined.

The study drew all its donors from Caucasian adults living in Nashville, Tennessee. Researchers partitioned CD4+ cells into CD45RA+ naive and CD45RA-negative memory subsets. Sequencing was performed with immunoSEQ multiplex PCR; in TCRdb, only in-frame clones are kept and a portion is missing. This table has 550,000 to 850,000 clones, approximately 77% appearing once. Whole-study findings and limits: The sharing of 4.5% to 5.5% of naive CD4 clonotypes was seen across a handful of donors.

The sample taken for sequencing was memory CD4+ T cells sorted from blood. Subset reported: CD45RA-negative fraction. The rearrangement joins TRBV6-5 to TRBJ1-1, with 7 bases matching TRBD1. The source of this sequence is a young woman in good health. The CDR3 bases are TGTGCCAGCAGTTACACCCAGGGGGGATACACTGAAGCTTTCTTT. Its translation is CASSYTQGGYTEAFF.